This T cell receptor beta chain was obtained from a study of CD8 T cells in Susac syndrome. J was trimmed by 3 bases and V by 7 bases; bases with no gene match: 6. This CDR3 region has 14 residues. CDR1 and CDR2 (germline): MNHEY, SVGEGT. The RNA input was about 0.5 to 1 ug, and it was reverse transcribed with random hexamers. TCRdb reprocessed the immunoSEQ multiplex PCR reads with MiXCR, giving one entry per CDR3 protein. The profile shows fewer than 250,000 distinct CDR3 sequences, 80% to 95% of them singletons. The TCR was taken from a human donor in good health. This sequence joins TRBV6-2 or TRBV6-3 and TRBJ1-1; TRBD1 aligns across 9 bases. Specimen: CD4+ T cells from PBMCs. CDR3: CASNPTGGHTEAFF. The CDR3 nucleotides are TGTGCCAGCAACCCGACAGGGGGACACACTGAAGCTTTCTTT.